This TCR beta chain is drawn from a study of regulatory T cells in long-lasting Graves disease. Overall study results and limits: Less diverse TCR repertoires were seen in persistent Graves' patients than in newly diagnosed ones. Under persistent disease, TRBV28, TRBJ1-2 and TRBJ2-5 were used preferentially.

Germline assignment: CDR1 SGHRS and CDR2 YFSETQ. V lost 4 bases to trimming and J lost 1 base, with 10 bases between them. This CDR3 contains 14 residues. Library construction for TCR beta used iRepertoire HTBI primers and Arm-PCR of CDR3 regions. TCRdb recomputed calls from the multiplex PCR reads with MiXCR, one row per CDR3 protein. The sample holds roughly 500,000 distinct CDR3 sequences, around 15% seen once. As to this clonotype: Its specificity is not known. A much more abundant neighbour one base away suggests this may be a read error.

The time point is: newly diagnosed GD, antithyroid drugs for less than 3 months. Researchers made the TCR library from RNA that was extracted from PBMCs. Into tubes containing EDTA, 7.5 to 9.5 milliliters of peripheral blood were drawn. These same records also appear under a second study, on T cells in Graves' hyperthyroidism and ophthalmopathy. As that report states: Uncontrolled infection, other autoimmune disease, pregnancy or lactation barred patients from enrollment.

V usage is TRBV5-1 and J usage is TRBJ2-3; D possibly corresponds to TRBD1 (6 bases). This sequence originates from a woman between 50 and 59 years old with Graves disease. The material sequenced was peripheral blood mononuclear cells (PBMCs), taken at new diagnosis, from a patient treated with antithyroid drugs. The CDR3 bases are TGCGCCAGCAGCCGGGACACGGGCACAGATACGCAGTATTTT. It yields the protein CASSRDTGTDTQYF.